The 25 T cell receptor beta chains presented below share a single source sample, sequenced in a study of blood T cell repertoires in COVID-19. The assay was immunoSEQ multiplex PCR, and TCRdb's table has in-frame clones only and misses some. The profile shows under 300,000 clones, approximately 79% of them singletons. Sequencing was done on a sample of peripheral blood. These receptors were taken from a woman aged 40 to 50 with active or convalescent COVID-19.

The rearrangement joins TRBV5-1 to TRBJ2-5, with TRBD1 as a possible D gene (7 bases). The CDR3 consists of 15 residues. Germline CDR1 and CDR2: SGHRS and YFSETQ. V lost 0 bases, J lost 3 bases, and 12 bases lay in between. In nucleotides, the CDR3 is TGCGCCAGCAGCTTGGGGGCCAGGGGGGAAGAGACCCAGTACTTC. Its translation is CASSLGARGEETQYF.

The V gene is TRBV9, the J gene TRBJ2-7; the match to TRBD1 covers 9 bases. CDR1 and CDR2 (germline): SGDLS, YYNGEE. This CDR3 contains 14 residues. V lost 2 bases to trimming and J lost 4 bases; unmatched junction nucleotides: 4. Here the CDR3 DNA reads TGTGCCAGCAGCGTGGGGGGACAGGGTTACGAGCAGTACTTC. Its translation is CASSVGGQGYEQYF.

The DNA for the CDR3 is TGTGCCTGGAGCCTAACCCGGACCGGGGAGCTGTTTTTT. Translation: CAWSLTRTGELFF. J is TRBJ2-2 and V is TRBV30; D uncertain. The germline gives CDR1 GTSNPN, CDR2 SVGIG (reference sequence). The CDR3 has 13 residues. Deletions cut 3 bases from V and 5 bases from J, with 10 bases between.

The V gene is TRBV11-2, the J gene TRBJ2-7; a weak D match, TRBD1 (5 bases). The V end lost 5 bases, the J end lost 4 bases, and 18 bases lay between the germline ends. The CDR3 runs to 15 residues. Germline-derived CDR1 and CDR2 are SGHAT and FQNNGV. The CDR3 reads CASSADGHPGYEQYF. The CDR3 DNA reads TGTGCCAGCAGCGCGGATGGACATCCTGGGTACGAGCAGTACTTC. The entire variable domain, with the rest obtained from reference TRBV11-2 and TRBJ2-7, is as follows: EAGVAQSPRYKIIEKRQSVAFWCNPISGHATLYWYQQILGQGPKLLIQFQNNGVVDDSQLPKDRFSAERLKGVDSTLKIQPAKLEDSAVYLCASSADGHPGYEQYFGPGTRLTVT.

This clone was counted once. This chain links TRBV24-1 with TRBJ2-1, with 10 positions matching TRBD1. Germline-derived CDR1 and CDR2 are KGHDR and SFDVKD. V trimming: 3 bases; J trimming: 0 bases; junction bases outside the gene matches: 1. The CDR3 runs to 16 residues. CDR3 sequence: CATSDRTGGSYNEQFF. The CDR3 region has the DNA TGTGCCACCAGTGATCGGACAGGGGGCTCCTACAATGAGCAGTTCTTC.

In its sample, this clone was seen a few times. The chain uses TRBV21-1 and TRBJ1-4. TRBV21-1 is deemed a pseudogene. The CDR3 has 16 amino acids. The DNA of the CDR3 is TGTGCCAGCAGCAAAGAGGACTGCCCAAAAAATGAAAAACTGTTTTTT. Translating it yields CASSKEDCPKNEKLFF.

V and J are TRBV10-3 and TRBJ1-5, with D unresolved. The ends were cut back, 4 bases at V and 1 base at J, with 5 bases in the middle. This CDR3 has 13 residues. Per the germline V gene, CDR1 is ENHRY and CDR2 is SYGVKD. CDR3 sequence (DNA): TGTGCCATCAGTGGGAGCAGCAATCAGCCCCAGCATTTT. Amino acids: CAISGSSNQPQHF.

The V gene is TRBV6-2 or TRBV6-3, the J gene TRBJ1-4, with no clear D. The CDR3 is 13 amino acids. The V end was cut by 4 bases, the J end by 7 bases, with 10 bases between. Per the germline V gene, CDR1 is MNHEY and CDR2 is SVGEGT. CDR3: CASSLRVPEKLFF. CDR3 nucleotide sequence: TGTGCCAGCAGTTTGCGGGTTCCTGAAAAACTGTTTTTT.

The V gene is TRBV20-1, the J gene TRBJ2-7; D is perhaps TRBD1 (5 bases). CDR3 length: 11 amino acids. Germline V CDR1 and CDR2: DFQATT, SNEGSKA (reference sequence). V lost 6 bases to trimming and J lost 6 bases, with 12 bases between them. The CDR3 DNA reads TGCAGTGCCCAGGGAAAGAGCGAGCAGTACGTC. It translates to CSAQGKSEQYV.

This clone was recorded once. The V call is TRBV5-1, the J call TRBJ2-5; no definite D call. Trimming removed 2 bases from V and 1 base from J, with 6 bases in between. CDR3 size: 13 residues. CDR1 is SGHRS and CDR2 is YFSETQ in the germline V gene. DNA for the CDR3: TGCGCCAGCAGCTTTGGGCTCCAAGAGACCCAGTACTTC. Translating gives CASSFGLQETQYF.

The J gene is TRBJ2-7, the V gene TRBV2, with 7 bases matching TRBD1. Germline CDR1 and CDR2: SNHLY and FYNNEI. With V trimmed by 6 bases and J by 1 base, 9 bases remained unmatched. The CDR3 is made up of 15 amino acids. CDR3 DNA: TGTGCCAGCAGCCCTGACAGGGCCTTGTCCTACGAGCAGTACGTC. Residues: CASSPDRALSYEQYV.

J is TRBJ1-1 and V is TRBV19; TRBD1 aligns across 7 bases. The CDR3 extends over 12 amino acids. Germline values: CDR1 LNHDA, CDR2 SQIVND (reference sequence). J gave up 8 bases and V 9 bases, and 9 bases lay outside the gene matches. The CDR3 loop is CASAPGTAEAFF. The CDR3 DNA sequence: TGTGCCAGCGCCCCCGGGACAGCAGAAGCTTTCTTT. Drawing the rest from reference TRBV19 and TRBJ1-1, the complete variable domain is DGGITQSPKYLFRKEGQNVTLSCEQNLNHDAMYWYRQDPGQGLRLIYYSQIVNDFQKGDIAEGYSVSREKKESFPLTVTSAQKNPTAFYLCASAPGTAEAFFGQGTRLTVV.

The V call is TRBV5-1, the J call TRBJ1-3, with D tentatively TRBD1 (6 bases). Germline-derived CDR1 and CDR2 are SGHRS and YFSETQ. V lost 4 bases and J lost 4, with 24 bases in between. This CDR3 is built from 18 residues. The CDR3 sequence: CASSPRTGTIGLGNTIYF. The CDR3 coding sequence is TGCGCCAGCAGCCCGAGAACCGGGACAATCGGGCTGGGAAACACCATATATTTT.

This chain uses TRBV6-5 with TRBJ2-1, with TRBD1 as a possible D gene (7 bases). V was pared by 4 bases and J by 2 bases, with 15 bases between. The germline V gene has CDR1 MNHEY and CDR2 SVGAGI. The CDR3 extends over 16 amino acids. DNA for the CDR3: TGTGCCAGCAGTTTATACCAGGGGGGCCCCTACAATGAGCAGTTCTTC. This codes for CASSLYQGGPYNEQFF.

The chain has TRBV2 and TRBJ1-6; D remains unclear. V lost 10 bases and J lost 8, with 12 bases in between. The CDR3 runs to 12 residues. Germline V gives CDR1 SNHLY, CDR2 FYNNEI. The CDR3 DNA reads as TGTGCCACCGGGATAGAAGATTCACCCCTCCACTTT. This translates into CATGIEDSPLHF.

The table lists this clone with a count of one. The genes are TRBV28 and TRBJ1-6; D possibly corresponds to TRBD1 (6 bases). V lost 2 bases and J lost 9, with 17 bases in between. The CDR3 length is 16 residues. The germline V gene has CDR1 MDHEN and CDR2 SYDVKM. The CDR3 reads CASSLGTGTTGSPLHF. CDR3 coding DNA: TGTGCCAGCAGTTTAGGGACGGGGACAACGGGTTCACCCCTCCACTTT.

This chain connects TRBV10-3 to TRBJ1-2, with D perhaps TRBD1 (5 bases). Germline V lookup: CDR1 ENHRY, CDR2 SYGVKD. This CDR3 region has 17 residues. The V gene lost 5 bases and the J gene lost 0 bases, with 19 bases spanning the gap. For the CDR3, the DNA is TGTGCCATCAGTATCGGGACTAACCCCGCAGCTAACTATGGCTACACCTTC. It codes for CAISIGTNPAANYGYTF.

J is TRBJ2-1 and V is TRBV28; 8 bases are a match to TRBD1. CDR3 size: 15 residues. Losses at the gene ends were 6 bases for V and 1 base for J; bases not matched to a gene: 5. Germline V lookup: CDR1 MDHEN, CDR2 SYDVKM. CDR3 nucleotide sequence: TGTGCCAGCAGGGCCCGGGACAGGTCCTACAATGAGCAGTTCTTC. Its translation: CASRARDRSYNEQFF.

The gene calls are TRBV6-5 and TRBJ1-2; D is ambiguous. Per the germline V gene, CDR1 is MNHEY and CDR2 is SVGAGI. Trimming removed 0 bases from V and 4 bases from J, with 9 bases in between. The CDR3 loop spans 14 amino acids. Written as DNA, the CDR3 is TGTGCCAGCAGTTACTCAGGACGGGGCTATGGCTACACCTTC. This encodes CASSYSGRGYGYTF.

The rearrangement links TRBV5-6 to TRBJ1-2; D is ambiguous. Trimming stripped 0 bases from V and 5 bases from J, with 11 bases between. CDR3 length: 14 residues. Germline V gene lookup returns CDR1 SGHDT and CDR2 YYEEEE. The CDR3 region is CASSLAGFGYGYTF. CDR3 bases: TGTGCCAGCAGCTTGGCCGGGTTCGGGTATGGCTACACCTTC. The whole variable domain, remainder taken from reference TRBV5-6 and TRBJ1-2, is DAGVTQSPTHLIKTRGQQVTLRCSPKSGHDTVSWYQQALGQGPQFIFQYYEEEERQRGNFPDRFSGHQFPNYSSELNVNALLLGDSALYLCASSLAGFGYGYTFGSGTRLTVV.

The CDR3 is CASRSRRNTEAFF. In nucleotides, the CDR3 is TGTGCCAGCAGGTCACGTAGGAACACTGAAGCTTTCTTT. This rearrangement joins TRBV11-1 to TRBJ1-1; D gene unclear. Trimming removed 6 bases at V and 1 base at J, with 9 bases between. Germline CDR1 is SGHAT and CDR2 is FQDESV (reference sequence). CDR3 length: 13 amino acids.

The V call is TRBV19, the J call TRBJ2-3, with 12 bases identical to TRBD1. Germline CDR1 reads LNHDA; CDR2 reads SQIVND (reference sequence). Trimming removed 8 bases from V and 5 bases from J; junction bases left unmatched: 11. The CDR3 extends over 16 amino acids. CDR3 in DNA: TGTGCCAGTCGGATACCGGGACAGGGGGCAGGAGATACGCAGTATTTT. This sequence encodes CASRIPGQGAGDTQYF. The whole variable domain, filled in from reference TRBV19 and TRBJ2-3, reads DGGITQSPKYLFRKEGQNVTLSCEQNLNHDAMYWYRQDPGQGLRLIYYSQIVNDFQKGDIAEGYSVSREKKESFPLTVTSAQKNPTAFYLCASRIPGQGAGDTQYFGPGTRLTVL.

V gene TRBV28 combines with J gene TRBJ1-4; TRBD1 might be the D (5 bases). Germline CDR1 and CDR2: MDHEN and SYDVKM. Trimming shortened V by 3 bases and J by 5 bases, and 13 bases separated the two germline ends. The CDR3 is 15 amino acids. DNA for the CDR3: TGTGCCAGCAGTTTCCAGGGAGGAGGAAATGAAAAACTGTTTTTT. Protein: CASSFQGGGNEKLFF.

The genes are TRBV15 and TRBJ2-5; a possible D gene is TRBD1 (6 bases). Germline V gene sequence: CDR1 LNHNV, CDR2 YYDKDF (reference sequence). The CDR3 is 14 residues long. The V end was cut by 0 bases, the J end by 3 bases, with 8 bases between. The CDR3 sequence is CATSRDRTEETQYF. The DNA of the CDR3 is TGTGCCACCAGCAGAGATAGGACAGAAGAGACCCAGTACTTC.

The CDR3: CASSSETGLGNEQFF. CDR3 in DNA: TGTGCCAGCAGCTCCGAGACAGGTTTGGGGAATGAGCAGTTCTTC. This rearrangement joins TRBV7-9 to TRBJ2-1; weak D call: TRBD1 (6 bases). V gave up 4 bases and J gave up 7 bases, with 17 bases separating them. This CDR3 is 15 amino acids long. The germline CDR1 and CDR2 sequences are SEHNR and FQNEAQ (reference sequence).